The 17 T cell receptor beta chains presented below share a single source sample, sequenced in a study of T cells in Graves' hyperthyroidism and ophthalmopathy. Amplified TCR beta CDR3 regions came from RNA transcripts. First-round RT-PCR targeting the TCR CDR3 was performed with the HTBI primer set. TCRdb re-called the multiplex PCR reads through MiXCR, storing one row per CDR3 protein. The sample consists of approximately 590,000 distinct CDR3 sequences, around 16% of them appearing once. Sequencing was done on a sample of blood. These receptors originate from a woman aged 25 to 39 with Graves' hyperthyroidism.

The chain carries TRBV29-1 and TRBJ2-7, with D tentatively TRBD2 (5 bases). The CDR3 covers 14 residues. Germline CDR1 SQVTM, CDR2 ANQGSEA. Between the trimmed V and J ends, which lost 4 bases and 3 bases, there was a span of 16 bases. In nucleotides, the CDR3 is TGCAGCGTTGGTTTTTGGACTGTCAACTACGAGCAGTACTTC. The encoded protein is CSVGFWTVNYEQYF.

This clonotype was found once. As the CDR3 is not closed by the conserved phenylalanine or tryptophan, this likely results from a read error. The chain has TRBV15 and TRBJ2-7; D is possibly TRBD2 (6 bases). The CDR3 has 13 residues. V gave up 5 bases and J gave up 0 bases, with 8 bases separating them. Germline V gives CDR1 LNHNV, CDR2 YYDKDF (reference sequence). In DNA form, the CDR3 reads TGTGCCACCAGCGGAGGGTTCTCCTACGAGCAGTACTCC. Protein product: CATSGGFSYEQYS.

This clonotype was counted many times. CDR3 nucleotide sequence: TGTGCCAGCAGCCAAGTCCCCGGGCAGCCCCAGCATTTT. This sequence encodes CASSQVPGQPQHF. The rearrangement joins TRBV3-1 to TRBJ1-5; no firm D call. V lost 1 base to trimming and J lost 7 bases, with 8 bases between them. The V gene's germline CDR1 is LGHDT and CDR2 YNNKEL (reference sequence). The CDR3 consists of 13 residues.

The V and J genes are TRBV28 and TRBJ1-2, with 9 bases aligning to TRBD1. V shed 4 bases, J shed 8 bases, and the junction held 5 bases outside the gene matches. This CDR3 spans 13 amino acids. Germline values: CDR1 MDHEN, CDR2 SYDVKM. DNA of the CDR3: TGTGCCAGCAGTTACGGGGACAGGGTCGGCTACACCTTC. This sequence encodes CASSYGDRVGYTF.

This clonotype was observed a handful of times. The gene calls are TRBV28 and TRBJ1-4; a weak D match, TRBD1 (5 bases). The CDR3 is 13 amino acids. V dropped 3 bases and J dropped 6 bases, with 8 bases sitting between them. In germline, CDR1 is MDHEN, CDR2 SYDVKM. CDR3 residues: CASSLDIYEKLFF. Written as DNA, the CDR3 is TGTGCCAGCAGTTTGGACATATATGAAAAACTGTTTTTT. Combining the CDR3 with reference TRBV28 and TRBJ1-4 gives the whole variable domain DVKVTQSSRYLVKRTGEKVFLECVQDMDHENMFWYRQDPGLGLRLIYFSYDVKMKEKGDIPEGYSVSREKKERFSLILESASTNQTSMYLCASSLDIYEKLFFGSGTQLSVL.

The chain is built from TRBV7-9 and TRBJ1-3, with 8 bases fitting TRBD1. CDR1 is SEHNR and CDR2 is FQNEAQ in the germline V gene (reference sequence). The CDR3 extends over 14 amino acids. V shed 6 bases and J 11 bases; nucleotides not matched to a gene: 12. CDR3 sequence reads: CASSPGQVESPIYF. CDR3 DNA: TGTGCCAGCAGTCCGGGACAGGTCGAGAGCCCCATATATTTT.

V usage is TRBV7-3 and J usage is TRBJ2-1, with D perhaps matching TRBD1 (6 bases). The end of the DNA is better explained by TRBJ2-7, so the J call may be wrong. The CDR3 spans 15 residues. The germline V gene has CDR1 SGHTA and CDR2 FQGTGA. In nucleotides, the CDR3 is TGTGCCAGCAGTCTCGGGACAAGCGCTTACAATGAGCAGTACTTC. Its translation: CASSLGTSAYNEQYF.

In the case of this clonotype: A much larger clone lies a single base off, so this may be a read error. This chain links TRBV7-2 with TRBJ1-2; D unresolved. The CDR3 loop spans 15 amino acids. The V end was cut by 1 base, the J end by 4 bases, with 13 bases between. The germline V gene encodes CDR1 SGHTA and CDR2 FQGNSA. CDR3 in amino acids: CASSLVGMDIYGYTF. The CDR3 nucleotides read TGTGCCAGCAGCTTAGTGGGGATGGATATCTATGGCTACACCTTC.

The chain combines TRBV5-1 with TRBJ2-7; 7 nucleotides align to TRBD2. Germline lookup yields CDR1 SGHRS and CDR2 YFSETQ. The CDR3 is 14 amino acids. Losses at the gene ends were 5 bases for V and 2 bases for J; bases not matched to a gene: 7. In DNA form, the CDR3 reads TGCGCCAGCAGTCCTAGCGGAATCACCTACGAGCAGTACTTC. Residues: CASSPSGITYEQYF.

In its sample, this clonotype was seen a few times. The rearrangement uses TRBV6-2 or TRBV6-3 and TRBJ2-1, with 14 bases fitting TRBD2. The CDR3 length is 17 residues. Germline CDR1 is MNHEY and CDR2 is SVGEGT. With 5 bases clipped from V and 6 bases from J, the junction kept 9 bases outside the gene matches. The CDR3 is CASSPGLAGVGGNEQFF. The CDR3 DNA reads as TGTGCCAGCAGTCCGGGACTAGCGGGAGTGGGTGGCAATGAGCAGTTCTTC.

This clonotype was picked up a small number of times. This chain connects TRBV18 to TRBJ2-2; no firm D call. Germline CDR1 KGHSH, CDR2 LQKENI. V was pared by 2 bases and J by 7 bases, with 11 bases between. This CDR3 has 14 amino acids. CDR3 DNA sequence: TGTGCCAGCTCACCAAAGGATCGTAGCGGGGAGCTGTTTTTT. Translation gives CASSPKDRSGELFF.

V usage is TRBV29-1 and J usage is TRBJ2-3; D possibly corresponds to TRBD1 (6 bases). The V gene lost 3 bases and the J gene lost 4 bases, with 14 bases spanning the gap. The CDR3 is 14 amino acids. CDR1 and CDR2 from the germline V gene are SQVTM and ANQGSEA. The CDR3 sequence: CSVEDSANSDTQYF. The CDR3, as DNA: TGCAGCGTTGAGGACAGTGCTAACTCAGATACGCAGTATTTT.

This clonotype was counted between two and nine times. V usage is TRBV6-6 and J usage is TRBJ1-2; a weak D match, TRBD1 (5 bases). Looked up from germline, CDR1 is MNHNY and CDR2 is SVGAGI (reference sequence). The CDR3 extends over 21 amino acids. The V end lost 0 bases, the J end lost 3 bases, and 29 bases lay between the germline ends. CDR3 nucleotides: TGTGCCAGCAGTTACTCGACCCATTTTTCAGGGAATCGCGGCGAGGACTATGGCTACACCTTC. Protein product: CASSYSTHFSGNRGEDYGYTF.

The CDR3 loop reads CASRSYRDRVGPTEAFF. The CDR3, as DNA: TGTGCCAGCAGATCGTACCGGGACAGGGTGGGTCCCACTGAAGCTTTCTTT. The chain links TRBV5-6 to TRBJ1-1; 9 nucleotides align to TRBD1. Looked up from germline, CDR1 is SGHDT and CDR2 is YYEEEE. Trimming cost V 5 bases and J 4 bases; bases outside gene matches: 15. The CDR3 contains 17 residues.

At least ten counts were recorded for this clonotype. The chain links TRBV6-5 to TRBJ2-7; 8 bases line up with TRBD2. V dropped 1 base and J dropped 4; count of bases not matched to a gene: 3. The V gene's germline CDR1 is MNHEY and CDR2 SVGAGI. CDR3 length: 14 amino acids. The CDR3 sequence: CASSYLSGGYEQYF. DNA for the CDR3: TGTGCCAGCAGTTACTTGTCGGGAGGGTACGAGCAGTACTTC.

This clonotype was detected ten times or more. The rearrangement joins TRBV7-2 to TRBJ2-7, with TRBD2 matching 13 bases. The CDR3 runs 16 residues. Per the germline V gene, CDR1 is SGHTA and CDR2 is FQGNSA. J gave up 5 bases and V 3 bases, and 7 bases lay outside the gene matches. In nucleotides, the CDR3 is TGTGCCAGCAGCTTGTTAGGACTAGCGGGAGAGGACGAGCAGTACTTC. It encodes CASSLLGLAGEDEQYF. Drawing the rest from reference TRBV7-2 and TRBJ2-7, the complete variable domain is GAGVSQSPSNKVTEKGKDVELRCDPISGHTALYWYRQSLGQGLEFLIYFQGNSAPDKSGLPSDRFSAERTGGSVSTLTIQRTQQEDSAVYLCASSLLGLAGEDEQYFGPGTRLTVT.

This clonotype was observed many times. The chain employs TRBV10-3 and TRBJ2-1; D uncertain. The CDR3 sequence is 12 residues long. Trimming pared 0 bases from V and 8 bases from J, leaving 5 bases between. The germline CDR1 and CDR2 sequences are ENHRY and SYGVKD. CDR3 amino acids: CAISESSYEQFF. DNA for the CDR3: TGTGCCATCAGTGAGTCAAGTTATGAGCAGTTCTTC.